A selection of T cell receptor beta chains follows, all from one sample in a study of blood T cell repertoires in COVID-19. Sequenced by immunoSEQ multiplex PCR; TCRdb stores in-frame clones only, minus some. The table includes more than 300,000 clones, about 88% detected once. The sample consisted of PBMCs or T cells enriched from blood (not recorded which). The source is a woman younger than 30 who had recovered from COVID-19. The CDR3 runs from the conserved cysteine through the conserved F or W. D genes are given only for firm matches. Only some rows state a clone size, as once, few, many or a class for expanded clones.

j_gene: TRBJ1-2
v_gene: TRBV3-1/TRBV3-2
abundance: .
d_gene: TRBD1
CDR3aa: CASSQGGGGTLYGYTF
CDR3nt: TGTGCCAGCAGCCAAGGAGGGGGCGGAACACTCTATGGCTACACCTTC

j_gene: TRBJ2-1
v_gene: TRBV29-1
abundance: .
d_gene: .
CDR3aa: CSVVTAYNEQFF
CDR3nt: TGCAGCGTTGTAACGGCCTACAATGAGCAGTTCTTC

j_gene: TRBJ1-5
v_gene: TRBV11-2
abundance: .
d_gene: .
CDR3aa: CASSQGGADQPQHF
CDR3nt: TGTGCCAGCAGCCAGGGAGGGGCAGATCAGCCCCAGCATTTT

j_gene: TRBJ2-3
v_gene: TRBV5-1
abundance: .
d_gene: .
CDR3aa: CASSLEPSTDTQYF
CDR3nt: TGCGCCAGCAGCTTGGAGCCAAGCACAGATACGCAGTATTTT

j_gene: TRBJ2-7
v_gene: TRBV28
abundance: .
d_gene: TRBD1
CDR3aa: CASSSPTGQSYEQYF
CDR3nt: TGTGCCAGCAGTTCACCGACAGGGCAATCCTACGAGCAGTACTTC

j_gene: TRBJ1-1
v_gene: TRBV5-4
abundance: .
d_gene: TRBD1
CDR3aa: CASSSGQPLPNTEAFF
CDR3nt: TGTGCCAGCAGCTCGGGACAGCCTTTACCGAACACTGAAGCTTTCTTT

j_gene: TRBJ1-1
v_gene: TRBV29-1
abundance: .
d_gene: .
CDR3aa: CSVEEGQGLRAFF
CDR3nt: TGCAGCGTTGAAGAGGGTCAGGGGTTGAGGGCTTTCTTT

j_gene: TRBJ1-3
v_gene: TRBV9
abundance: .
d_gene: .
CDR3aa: CASSSSGGGNTIYF
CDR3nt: TGTGCCAGCAGCTCTAGTGGGGGCGGAAACACCATATATTTT

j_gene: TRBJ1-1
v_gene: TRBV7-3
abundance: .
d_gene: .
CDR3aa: CASSLIRGMGEAFF
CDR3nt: TGTGCCAGCAGCTTAATCAGGGGTATGGGTGAAGCTTTCTTT

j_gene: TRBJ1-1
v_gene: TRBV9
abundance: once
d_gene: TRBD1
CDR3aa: CASSVGTASEAFF
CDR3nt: TGTGCCAGCAGCGTGGGGACAGCCTCTGAAGCTTTCTTT